The 6 T cell receptor beta chains reported below all come from one sample, sequenced in a study of T cells in Graves' hyperthyroidism and ophthalmopathy. RNA transcripts served as the template for amplifying TCR beta CDR3 regions. The TCR CDR3 first-round RT-PCR relied on the HTBI primer set. TCRdb called the multiplex PCR reads again in MiXCR, with one record for every CDR3 protein. The profile shows 250,000 to 300,000 distinct CDR3 sequences, roughly an eighth of them singletons. The sequencing input was blood. The receptors come from a woman aged 40 to 49 with Graves' hyperthyroidism.

The chain employs TRBV6-1 and TRBJ2-1; no definite D call. V lost 9 bases and J 3 bases, leaving 6 bases between the germline ends. This CDR3 comprises 11 residues. Germline V gives CDR1 MNHNS, CDR2 SASEGT. CDR3 in amino acids: CASGFYNEQFF. The CDR3 nucleotides are TGTGCCAGTGGGTTCTACAATGAGCAGTTCTTC.

This clonotype was detected a few times. A much larger clone is a single base away; this may be a read error. The chain combines TRBV7-9 with TRBJ2-3; 7 bases map to TRBD1. Germline CDR1 reads SEHNR; CDR2 reads FQNEAQ (reference sequence). The CDR3 consists of 13 residues. The V gene end was trimmed by 5 bases and the J gene end by 4 bases; junction bases not matched to a gene: 3. In DNA, the CDR3 is TGTGCCAGCAGCCGGGACAGCCCAGATACGCAGTATTTT. Encoded protein: CASSRDSPDTQYF.

In its sample, this clonotype was seen a few times. The chain couples TRBV7-6 to TRBJ2-1; 9 bases line up with TRBD1. V gave up 0 bases and J gave up 3 bases; unmatched junction bases: 9. The germline gives CDR1 SGHVS, CDR2 FNYEAQ. This CDR3 spans 18 amino acids. CDR3 nucleotides: TGTGCCAGCAGCTTAGCGCGAGGGACAGGGATGGACTACAATGAGCAGTTCTTC. Protein: CASSLARGTGMDYNEQFF.

This clonotype was observed at least ten times. The V call is TRBV3-1, the J call TRBJ2-5; 12 nucleotides match TRBD1. The CDR3 sequence is 15 residues long. Germline values: CDR1 LGHDT, CDR2 YNNKEL (reference sequence). Unmatched junction bases numbered 4, after V lost 4 bases and J lost 4 bases. As DNA, the CDR3 is TGTGCCAGCAGCCGGGACAGGGGGCTAGGAGAGACCCAGTACTTC. It codes for CASSRDRGLGETQYF.

In this sample, this clonotype turned up many times. This sequence joins TRBV7-9 and TRBJ2-5, with D uncertain. V was cut by 1 base and J by 6 bases, with 9 bases left in between. CDR3 length: 13 amino acids. Per germline, CDR1 SEHNR and CDR2 FQNEAQ (reference sequence). CDR3 residues: CASSLEEWKTQYF. The CDR3 bases are TGTGCCAGCAGCTTAGAAGAGTGGAAGACCCAGTACTTC.

The J gene is TRBJ2-3, the V gene TRBV20-1, with 8 positions matching TRBD1. CDR1 and CDR2 (germline): DFQATT, SNEGSKA (reference sequence). V dropped 3 bases and J dropped 0; count of bases not matched to a gene: 2. This CDR3 is built from 14 residues. The CDR3 reads CSASQGASTDTQYF. Here the CDR3 DNA reads TGCAGTGCTAGCCAGGGGGCTAGCACAGATACGCAGTATTTT.